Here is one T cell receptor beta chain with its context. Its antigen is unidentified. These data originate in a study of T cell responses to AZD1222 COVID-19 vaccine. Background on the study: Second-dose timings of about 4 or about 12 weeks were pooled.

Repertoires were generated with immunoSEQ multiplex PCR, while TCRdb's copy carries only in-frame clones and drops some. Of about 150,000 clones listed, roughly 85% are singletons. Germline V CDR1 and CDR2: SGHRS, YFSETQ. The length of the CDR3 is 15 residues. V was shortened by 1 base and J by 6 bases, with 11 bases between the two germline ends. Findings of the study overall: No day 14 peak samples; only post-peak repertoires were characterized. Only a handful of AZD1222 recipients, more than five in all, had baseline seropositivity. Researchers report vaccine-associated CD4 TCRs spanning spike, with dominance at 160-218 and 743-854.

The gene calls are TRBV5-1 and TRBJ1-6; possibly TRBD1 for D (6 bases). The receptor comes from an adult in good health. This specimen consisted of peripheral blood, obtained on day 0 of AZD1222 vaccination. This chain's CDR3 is CASSLQQGPNSPLHF. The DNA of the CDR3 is TGCGCCAGCAGCTTGCAGCAGGGGCCTAATTCACCCCTCCACTTT.